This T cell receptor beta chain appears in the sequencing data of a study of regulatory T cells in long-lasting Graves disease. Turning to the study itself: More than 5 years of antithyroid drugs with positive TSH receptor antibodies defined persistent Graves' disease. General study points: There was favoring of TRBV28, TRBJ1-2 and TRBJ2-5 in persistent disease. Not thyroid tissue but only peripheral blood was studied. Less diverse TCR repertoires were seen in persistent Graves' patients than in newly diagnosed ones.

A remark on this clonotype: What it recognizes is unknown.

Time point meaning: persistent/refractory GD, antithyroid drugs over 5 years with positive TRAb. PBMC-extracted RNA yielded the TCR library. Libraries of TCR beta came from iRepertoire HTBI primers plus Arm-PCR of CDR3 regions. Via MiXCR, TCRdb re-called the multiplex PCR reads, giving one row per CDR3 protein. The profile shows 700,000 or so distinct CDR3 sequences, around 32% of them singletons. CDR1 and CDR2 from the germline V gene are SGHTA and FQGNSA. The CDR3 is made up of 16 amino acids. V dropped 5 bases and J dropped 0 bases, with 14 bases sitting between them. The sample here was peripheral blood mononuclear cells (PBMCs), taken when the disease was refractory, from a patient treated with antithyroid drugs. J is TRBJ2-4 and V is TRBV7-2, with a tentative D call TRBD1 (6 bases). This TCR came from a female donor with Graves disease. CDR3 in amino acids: CASSPGTLLAKNIQYF. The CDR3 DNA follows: TGTGCCAGCAGCCCAGGGACACTCCTAGCCAAAAACATTCAGTACTTC.